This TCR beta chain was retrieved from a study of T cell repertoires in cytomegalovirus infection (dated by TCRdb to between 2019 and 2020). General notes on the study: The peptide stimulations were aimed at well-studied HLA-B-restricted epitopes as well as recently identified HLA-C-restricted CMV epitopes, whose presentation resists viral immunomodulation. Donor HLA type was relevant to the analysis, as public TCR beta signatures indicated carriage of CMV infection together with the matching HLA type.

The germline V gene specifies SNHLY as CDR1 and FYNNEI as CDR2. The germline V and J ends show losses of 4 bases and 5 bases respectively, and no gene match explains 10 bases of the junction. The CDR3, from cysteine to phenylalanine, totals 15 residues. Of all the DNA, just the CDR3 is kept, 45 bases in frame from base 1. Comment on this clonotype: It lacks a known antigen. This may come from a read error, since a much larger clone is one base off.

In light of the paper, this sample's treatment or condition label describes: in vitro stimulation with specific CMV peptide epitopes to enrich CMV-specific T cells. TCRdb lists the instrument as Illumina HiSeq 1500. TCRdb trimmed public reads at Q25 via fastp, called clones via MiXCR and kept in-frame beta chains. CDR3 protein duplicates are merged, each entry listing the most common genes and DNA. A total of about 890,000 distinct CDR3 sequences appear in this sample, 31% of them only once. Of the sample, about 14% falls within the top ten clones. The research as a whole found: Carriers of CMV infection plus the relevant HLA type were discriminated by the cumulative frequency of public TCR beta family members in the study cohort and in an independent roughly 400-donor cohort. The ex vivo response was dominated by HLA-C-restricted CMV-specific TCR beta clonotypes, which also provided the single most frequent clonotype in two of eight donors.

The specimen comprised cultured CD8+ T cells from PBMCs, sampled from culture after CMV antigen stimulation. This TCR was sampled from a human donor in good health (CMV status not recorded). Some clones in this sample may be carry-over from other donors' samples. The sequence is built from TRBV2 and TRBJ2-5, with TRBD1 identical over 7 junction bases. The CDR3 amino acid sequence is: CASSGAQGGWETQYF. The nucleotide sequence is TGTGCCAGCAGTGGAGCGCAAGGGGGCTGGGAGACCCAGTACTTC.